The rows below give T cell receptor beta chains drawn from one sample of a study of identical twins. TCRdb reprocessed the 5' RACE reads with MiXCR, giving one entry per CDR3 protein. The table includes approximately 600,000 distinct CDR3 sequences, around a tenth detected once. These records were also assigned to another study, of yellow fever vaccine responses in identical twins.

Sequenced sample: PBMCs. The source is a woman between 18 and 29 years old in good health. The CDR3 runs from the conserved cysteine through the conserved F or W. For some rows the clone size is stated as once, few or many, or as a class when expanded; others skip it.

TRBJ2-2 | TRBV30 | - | CAWTSGRDTGELFF
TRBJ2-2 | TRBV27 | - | CASSPVGVPLLANTGELFF
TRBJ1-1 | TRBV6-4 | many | CASRTTGENTEAFF
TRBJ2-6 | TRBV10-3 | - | CAIHPRDGSSGANVLTF
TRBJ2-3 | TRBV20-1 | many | CSAIGMRTDTQYF
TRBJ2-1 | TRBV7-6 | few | CASSLDGTTEEFF
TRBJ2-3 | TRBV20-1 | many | CSASQRERVADTQYF
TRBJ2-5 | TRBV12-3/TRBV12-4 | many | CASSPWTSGQNQETQYF
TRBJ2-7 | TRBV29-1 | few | CSVVVQAGEQYF
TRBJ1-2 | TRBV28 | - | CASSPLTAPYGYTF
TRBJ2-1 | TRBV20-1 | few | CSAKGPWGEQFF
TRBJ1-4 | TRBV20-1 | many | CSARDDPTGPTNEKLFF
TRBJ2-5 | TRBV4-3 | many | CASSQERGNQETQYF
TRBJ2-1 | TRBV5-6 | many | CASSTRGGTYNEQFF
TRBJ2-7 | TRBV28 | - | CASSFYGDRGQYEQYF
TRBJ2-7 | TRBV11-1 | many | CASSYKEIPGGVQTYEQYF
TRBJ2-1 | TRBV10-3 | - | CAISEGQVYNEQFF
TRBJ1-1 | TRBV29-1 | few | CSASPGNTEAFF
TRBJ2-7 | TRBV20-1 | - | CSAGDRGTYEQYF
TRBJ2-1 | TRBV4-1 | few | CASSQDRETLEYNEQFF
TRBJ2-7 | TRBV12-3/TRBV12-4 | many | CASSLREKGGYEQYF
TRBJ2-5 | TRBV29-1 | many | CSGTARHPQETQYF
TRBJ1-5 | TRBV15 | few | CATSGGPGNQPQHF
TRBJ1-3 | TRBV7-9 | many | CASSVNRNSGNTIYF
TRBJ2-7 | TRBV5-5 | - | CASSLALGPISYEQYF
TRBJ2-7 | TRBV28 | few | CVSRREGYEQYF
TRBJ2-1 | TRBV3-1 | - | CASNSLINNEQFF